A selection of T cell receptor beta chains follows, all from one sample in a study of regulatory T cells in long-lasting Graves disease. TCRdb reprocessed the multiplex PCR reads via MiXCR and lists one record per CDR3 protein. The profile shows 390,000 or so distinct CDR3 sequences, roughly 25% of them singletons. The sample consisted of peripheral blood mononuclear cells (PBMCs), taken when the disease was refractory, from a patient treated with antithyroid drugs. All receptors derive from a woman aged 40 to 55 with Graves disease. CDR3s include the opening cysteine and the closing phenylalanine or tryptophan. Each record gives: V gene, J gene, CDR3 protein.

v_call: TRBV3-1; j_call: TRBJ2-6; cdr3_aa: CASSQQISSGANVLTF
v_call: TRBV7-2; j_call: TRBJ1-1; cdr3_aa: CASSAWGQGNTEAFF
v_call: TRBV10-3; j_call: TRBJ2-7; cdr3_aa: CAISYLDNYEQYF
v_call: TRBV11-2; j_call: TRBJ2-7; cdr3_aa: CASSFGTSGPEQYF
v_call: TRBV28; j_call: TRBJ1-5; cdr3_aa: CASIPRGQLYSNQPQHF
v_call: TRBV12-3/TRBV12-4; j_call: TRBJ1-6; cdr3_aa: CASSSRGTVNNSPLHF
v_call: TRBV7-9; j_call: TRBJ1-3; cdr3_aa: CATTRFSGNTIYF
v_call: TRBV6-9; j_call: TRBJ1-2; cdr3_aa: CAGSYGPGDSYGYTF
v_call: TRBV12-3/TRBV12-4; j_call: TRBJ2-7; cdr3_aa: CASRFGQGSYEQYF
v_call: TRBV12-3/TRBV12-4; j_call: TRBJ2-2; cdr3_aa: CASSLGTGIGELFF
v_call: TRBV5-1; j_call: TRBJ1-2; cdr3_aa: CASAFGINYGYTF
v_call: TRBV9; j_call: TRBJ2-2; cdr3_aa: CASSARLAGAGGELFF
v_call: TRBV27; j_call: TRBJ2-1; cdr3_aa: CASSFSSLGLAGRSYNEQFF
v_call: TRBV27; j_call: TRBJ2-6; cdr3_aa: CASSNKIPLQGSGANVLTF
v_call: TRBV20-1; j_call: TRBJ2-6; cdr3_aa: CSASRSGANVLTF
v_call: TRBV6-1; j_call: TRBJ2-7; cdr3_aa: CASSIGLAGYEQYF
v_call: TRBV19; j_call: TRBJ1-1; cdr3_aa: CARRLPLAMNTEAFF
v_call: TRBV7-9; j_call: TRBJ1-1; cdr3_aa: CASSLQGLNTEAFF
v_call: TRBV12-3/TRBV12-4; j_call: TRBJ1-2; cdr3_aa: CASSFGDSSLGYTF
v_call: TRBV11-2; j_call: TRBJ2-1; cdr3_aa: CASSHQPEQFF
v_call: TRBV28; j_call: TRBJ1-6; cdr3_aa: CASSFSDRVNSPLHF
v_call: TRBV25-1; j_call: TRBJ2-5; cdr3_aa: CASSERYREPQETQYF
v_call: TRBV7-9; j_call: TRBJ2-7; cdr3_aa: CASSRGQGAPYEQYF
v_call: TRBV5-1; j_call: TRBJ1-1; cdr3_aa: CASSLGAGSSYTEAFF
v_call: TRBV10-3; j_call: TRBJ2-3; cdr3_aa: CATRTSGVVYEPQYF